The entry below describes one TCR beta chain. The antigen is not known. The record originates from a study of monozygotic twins with inflammatory bowel disease. Points from the study as a whole: The data gave no support to a single strong IBD-associated signal or clonotype.

This CDR3 region has 15 residues. Germline CDR1 reads SEHNR; CDR2 reads FQNEAQ (reference sequence). The draw for each donor consisted of a single 2.5 ml blood sample. The template-switching step introduced UMIs that carried a 6-nucleotide sample barcode. For each CDR3 protein, TCRdb gives one entry from its re-call of the 5' RACE reads, without DNA. The repertoire table contains about 420,000 distinct CDR3 sequences. Material: blood. V and J are TRBV7-9 and TRBJ2-7; TCRdb's D call of TRBD1 is untestable without DNA. The TCR comes from a human donor with ulcerative colitis or Crohn's disease, or a healthy co-twin of an affected twin (not recorded which). The CDR3 region is CASTPPRTGSYEQYF.